This T cell receptor beta chain was identified in a study of T cell responses to AZD1222 COVID-19 vaccine. Using immunoSEQ multiplex PCR, the repertoire was profiled, and TCRdb retains in-frame clones only, with some absent. The sample shows approximately 44,000 clones, roughly 80% of them seen only once. Germline loops: CDR1 SQVTM, CDR2 ANQGSEA. The CDR3 spans 14 residues. J gave up 4 bases and V 4 bases, and 6 bases lay outside the gene matches. This sequence joins TRBV29-1 and TRBJ2-3, with 9 bases lining up with TRBD2. The receptor's source is an adult in good health. The sequenced sample was peripheral blood, obtained on day 0 of AZD1222 vaccination. CDR3 bases: TGCAGCGTTGGGCGGGGGGGCGTCGCAGATACGCAGTATTTT. It encodes CSVGRGGVADTQYF.